One and the same sample provided the 21 T cell receptor beta chains below, sequenced in a study of regulatory T cells in long-lasting Graves disease. Sequencing libraries for TCR beta were prepared with iRepertoire HTBI primers and Arm-PCR of CDR3 regions. TCRdb re-derived calls from the multiplex PCR reads in MiXCR, one entry per CDR3 protein. Counted here are roughly 350,000 distinct CDR3 sequences, roughly a sixth occurring once; the ten biggest clones make up 30%. The time point here: newly diagnosed GD, antithyroid drugs for less than 3 months. Following extraction of RNA from PBMCs, that RNA was used to make the TCR library. The sample was also reused in another study, on T cells in Graves' hyperthyroidism and ophthalmopathy.

Sequenced here: peripheral blood mononuclear cells (PBMCs), sampled at new diagnosis, from a patient treated with antithyroid drugs. The receptors were gathered from a middle-aged man with Graves disease.

This clonotype showed up many times. V and J are TRBV20-1 and TRBJ2-3; TRBD2 agrees at 10 bases. The CDR3 is made up of 16 amino acids. Per germline, CDR1 DFQATT and CDR2 SNEGSKA (reference sequence). The V and J ends lost 0 bases and 5 bases, in that order; junction bases with no gene match: 8. CDR3 sequence reads: CSARDRKRGGGDTQYF. CDR3 nucleotides: TGCAGTGCTAGAGATAGAAAGCGGGGGGGCGGAGATACGCAGTATTTT.

This clonotype has more than one count but fewer than ten. V gene TRBV28 combines with J gene TRBJ1-4; TRBD1 aligns across 9 bases. V shed 7 bases and J 4 bases; nucleotides not matched to a gene: 7. The CDR3 contains 15 residues. The V gene's germline CDR1 is MDHEN and CDR2 SYDVKM. The CDR3 here is CASTQDRGDNEKLFF. The CDR3 nucleotides read TGTGCCAGCACCCAGGACAGGGGTGATAATGAAAAACTGTTTTTT.

This clonotype was counted many times. The chain has TRBV12-3 or TRBV12-4 and TRBJ1-3; D is unresolved. The V end lost 7 bases, the J end lost 0 bases, and 7 bases lay between the germline ends. This CDR3 has 13 amino acids. CDR3 DNA sequence: TGTGCCAGCACCCCCAACTCTGGAAACACCATATATTTT. Its protein product is CASTPNSGNTIYF.

The V gene is TRBV6-1, the J gene TRBJ2-2; D not resolved. Germline lookup yields CDR1 MNHNS and CDR2 SASEGT. Between the trimmed V and J ends, which lost 6 bases and 5 bases, there was a span of 4 bases. The CDR3 is 11 residues long. The CDR3 region has the DNA TGTGCCAGCAGGAAAACCGGGGAGCTGTTTTTT. It specifies CASRKTGELFF.

The chain recombines TRBV24-1 with TRBJ2-1; 15 nucleotides agree with TRBD2. The CDR3 consists of 21 residues. Losses at the gene ends were 5 bases for V and 5 bases for J; bases not matched to a gene: 18. The germline gives CDR1 KGHDR, CDR2 SFDVKD. The CDR3 region has the DNA TGTGCCACCAGTGCCCTGGCGGGGGGCGGACTAGCGGGGGGGGGTCACAATGAGCAGTTCTTC. It specifies CATSALAGGGLAGGGHNEQFF.

The chain carries TRBV18 and TRBJ1-1, with 7 bases matching TRBD1. The CDR3 runs to 12 residues. Trimming at V came to 8 bases and at J to 4 bases, leaving 4 bases not matched to a gene. Per the germline V gene, CDR1 is KGHSH and CDR2 is LQKENI. CDR3 nucleotide sequence: TGTGCCAGCGGACACAGGGGCACTGAAGCTTTCTTT. As protein: CASGHRGTEAFF.

The CDR3 is CAISEGQGGHQPQHF. DNA for the CDR3: TGTGCCATCAGTGAGGGACAGGGGGGACATCAGCCCCAGCATTTT. The gene calls are TRBV10-3 and TRBJ1-5; TRBD1 agrees at 10 bases. CDR1 and CDR2 from the germline V gene are ENHRY and SYGVKD. Unmatched junction bases numbered 3, after V lost 2 bases and J lost 5 bases. The CDR3 length is 15 residues.

This clonotype has ten or more counts. With a much larger clone just one base away, this may be a read error. The rearrangement links TRBV9 to TRBJ1-2; 7 nucleotides line up with TRBD1. J lost 2 bases, V lost 2 bases, and 0 bases had no gene match. Germline V lookup: CDR1 SGDLS, CDR2 YYNGEE. The CDR3 extends over 13 amino acids. The CDR3 region is CASSVGQNYGYTF. In DNA, the CDR3 is TGTGCCAGCAGCGTGGGACAGAACTATGGCTACACCTTC.

This CDR3 reads CASSEAGGHTDTQYF. The CDR3 DNA follows: TGTGCCAGCAGTGAAGCGGGGGGGCACACAGATACGCAGTATTTT. The rearrangement uses TRBV6-2 or TRBV6-3 and TRBJ2-3; the match to TRBD2 covers 10 bases. From germline, CDR1 is MNHEY and CDR2 SVGEGT. There are 15 residues in the CDR3. V lost 5 bases, J lost 2 bases, and 4 bases stayed unmatched.

This clonotype has ten or more counts. The J gene is TRBJ2-7, the V gene TRBV5-1; the D is unclear. The CDR3 totals 11 residues. The V end was cut by 4 bases, the J end by 5 bases, with 7 bases between. Germline CDR1 SGHRS, CDR2 YFSETQ. CDR3 region: CASSGEDEQYF. Here the CDR3 DNA reads TGCGCCAGCAGCGGTGAAGACGAGCAGTACTTC.

Many counts were recorded for this clonotype. This chain links TRBV7-3 with TRBJ2-3; the D gene could be TRBD1 or TRBD2 (6 bases each). This CDR3 contains 14 residues. V was pared by 4 bases and J by 3 bases, with 11 bases between. CDR1 and CDR2 (germline): SGHTA, FQGTGA. CDR3 sequence (DNA): TGTGCCAGCAGCTCACAGGGAGGAACAGATACGCAGTATTTT. Protein product: CASSSQGGTDTQYF.

This clonotype has more than one count but fewer than ten. This rearrangement joins TRBV13 to TRBJ2-5; D possibly corresponds to TRBD1 (6 bases). Germline CDR1 is PRHDT and CDR2 is FYEKMQ (reference sequence). This CDR3 has 14 residues. Trimming stripped 5 bases from V and 5 bases from J, with 15 bases between. CDR3 nucleotides: TGTGCCAGCAGCGACCAACAGGGTTCGGAGACCCAGTACTTC. Translation: CASSDQQGSETQYF.

This clonotype was recorded many times. The chain carries TRBV2 and TRBJ2-7; TRBD1 might be the D (6 bases). The CDR3 totals 16 residues. The V end lost 2 bases, the J end lost 6 bases, and 20 bases lay between the germline ends. Germline CDR1 SNHLY, CDR2 FYNNEI. The CDR3 protein is CASSERWGRRLFEQYF. The CDR3 DNA follows: TGTGCCAGCAGTGAACGTTGGGGGCGGAGGTTGTTCGAGCAGTACTTC.

In regard to this clonotype: This may be a read error, as it is one base from a much larger clone. V gene TRBV29-1 combines with J gene TRBJ2-5; 10 positions match TRBD1. This CDR3 region has 15 residues. V gave up 8 bases and J gave up 1 base; unmatched junction bases: 10. The V gene's germline CDR1 is SQVTM and CDR2 ANQGSEA. CDR3 protein: CSMAWTGGSQETQYF. The CDR3 region has the DNA TGCAGCATGGCATGGACAGGGGGTTCCCAAGAGACCCAGTACTTC.

Concerning this clonotype itself: Its ends do not fully match the called genes, so a read error is possible. The CDR3 region has the DNA TGCAGTACTAGAGATCTGGCTAGCGGGGGATATAACACCGGGGAGCTGTTTTTT. Its protein is CSTRDLASGGYNTGELFF. The chain carries TRBV20-1 and TRBJ2-2, with 10 bases identical to TRBD2. This CDR3 contains 18 residues. Germline V CDR1 and CDR2: DFQATT, SNEGSKA (reference sequence).

This clonotype was seen more than once but under ten times. This CDR3 is CSAPTGGPGNTIYF. The CDR3 nucleotides are TGCAGTGCCCCTACGGGGGGGCCTGGAAACACCATATATTTT. V usage is TRBV20-1 and J usage is TRBJ1-3; the D gene is possibly TRBD1 (6 bases). Germline V gene data show CDR1 as DFQATT and CDR2 as SNEGSKA (reference sequence). The CDR3 covers 14 residues. V lost 6 bases and J 2 bases, leaving 14 bases between the germline ends.

Concerning this clonotype itself: A far larger clone is a single base away, which makes a read error likely. The V and J genes are TRBV6-8 and TRBJ2-7; D possibly uses TRBD1 or TRBD2 (5 bases each). Germline V gives CDR1 MNHGY, CDR2 SAAAGT. Trimming removed 7 bases at V and 5 bases at J, with 15 bases between. The CDR3 consists of 13 residues. CDR3 nucleotide sequence: TGTGCCAGCAAATTCGGGGACGCGAACGAGCAGTACTTC. Its protein product is CASKFGDANEQYF.

Regarding this clonotype: A far larger clone is a single base away, which makes a read error likely. The DNA of the CDR3 is TGTGCCAGCAGTAGGGACTTTTACAATGAGCAGTACTTC. Amino acid sequence: CASSRDFYNEQYF. The chain links TRBV6-1 to TRBJ2-5; D is perhaps TRBD2 (6 bases). Trimming cost V 5 bases and J 11 bases, with 18 bases left between them. The CDR3 runs to 13 residues. Germline loops: CDR1 MNHNS, CDR2 SASEGT.

The rearrangement joins TRBV4-2 to TRBJ1-6; TRBD1 agrees at 9 bases. Per germline, CDR1 LGHNA and CDR2 YNFKEQ. Trimming removed 0 bases from V and 8 bases from J; junction bases left unmatched: 5. The CDR3 extends over 16 amino acids. This CDR3 is CASSQEVTGGYSPLHF. CDR3 DNA sequence: TGTGCCAGCAGCCAAGAGGTGACAGGGGGGTATTCACCCCTCCACTTT.

This clonotype was counted ten times or more. The chain recombines TRBV6-1 with TRBJ1-6; D is uncertain. Trimming took 4 bases from V and 7 from J, leaving 11 bases between them. Germline values: CDR1 MNHNS, CDR2 SASEGT. The CDR3 has 14 amino acids. As DNA, the CDR3 is TGTGCCAGCAGTGGAGCGAAGGCAAATTCACCCCTCCACTTT. It codes for CASSGAKANSPLHF.

There are many counts of this clonotype. This chain links TRBV4-1 with TRBJ1-5; D is undetermined. CDR1 MGHRA and CDR2 YSYEKL come from the germline V gene. CDR3 length: 15 amino acids. With 1 base removed from V and 7 bases from J, the gap between germline ends came to 14 bases. CDR3 residues: CASSQAWGMGQPQHF. Here the CDR3 DNA reads TGCGCCAGCAGCCAAGCATGGGGTATGGGGCAGCCCCAGCATTTT.